Described below is a single TCR beta chain sequence and its context. TCRdb re-derived calls from the 5' RACE reads in MiXCR, one entry per CDR3 protein. The data contain around 450,000 distinct CDR3 sequences, 13% to 15% of them singletons. The data were obtained in a study of identical twins. The length of the CDR3 is 14 residues. V lost 0 bases and J 7 bases, leaving 12 bases between the germline ends. CDR1 MNHEY and CDR2 SVGAGI come from the germline V gene. These data were also reused for a study on yellow fever vaccine responses in identical twins.

This TCR derives from a woman aged 18-35 years in good health. The V call is TRBV6-5, the J call TRBJ2-5; D not certain. Sequencing was performed on CD4+ T cells sorted from blood. The CDR3 bases are TGTGCCAGCAGTTACTCCGGCGCCGGCGTGACCCAGTACTTC. Translating it yields CASSYSGAGVTQYF.